The subject of this entry is one TCR beta chain. This entry is derived from a study of blood T cell repertoires in COVID-19. The overall study: Acute and convalescent COVID-19 specimens originated in the United States, Italy and Spain. The analysed material was cDNA or gDNA that came from T cells, B-cell-depleted T cells, or PBMCs.

Germline CDR1 and CDR2: MDHEN and SYDVKM. V shed 6 bases, J shed 7 bases, and the junction held 6 bases outside the gene matches. CDR3 length: 13 amino acids. The data were produced by immunoSEQ multiplex PCR, yet TCRdb's version contains in-frame clones alone and is incomplete. There are tens of thousands of clones in the sample; about 90% occur only once, and 2.7% lies in the top ten. The sequenced material came from peripheral blood. The chain carries TRBV28 and TRBJ1-1; 9 nucleotides agree with TRBD1. This sequence originates from a man aged 50-59 years with COVID-19, enrolled during active disease. CDR3 amino acids: CASRGQGVSEAFF. CDR3 in DNA: TGTGCCAGCAGGGGACAGGGCGTCAGTGAAGCTTTCTTT.